The 25 T cell receptor beta chains below come from one sample, sequenced in a study of blood T cell repertoires in COVID-19 (dated by TCRdb to the early 2020s). Libraries were built with the immunoSEQ multiplex PCR assay. TCRdb took this table from immuneACCESS and kept in-frame rearrangements with V and J called. Such tables lack part of the clones; where checked against another copy, unresolved V genes explain under half of the gap, and the rest is unexplained. This sample comprises approximately 260,000 clones, over 70% of them detected only once. Roughly 10% of the sample is held by the ten biggest clonotypes. Sequencing was carried out using peripheral blood. These receptors were obtained from a woman in her 70s with COVID-19, enrolled during active disease.

The V gene is TRBV2, the J gene TRBJ2-1; 9 bases align to TRBD2. This CDR3 contains 15 residues. V lost 6 bases to trimming and J lost 1 base; unmatched junction nucleotides: 4. CDR1 SNHLY and CDR2 FYNNEI come from the germline V gene. Here the CDR3 reads CASRLGLASYNEQFF. CDR3 nucleotide sequence: TGTGCCAGCAGGCTCGGACTAGCGTCCTACAATGAGCAGTTCTTC.

CDR3 in amino acids: CASRLGVLAGGPSEQFF. The CDR3 bases are TGTGCAAGTCGCTTAGGGGTACTAGCGGGAGGGCCAAGTGAGCAGTTCTTC. The gene calls are TRBV12-2 and TRBJ2-1; no check of the table's D call, TRBD2, against the DNA was made. TRBV12-2 corresponds to a pseudogene. CDR3 length: 17 residues.

The V and J genes are TRBV4-1 and TRBJ1-5, with D hard to call. Trimming pared 0 bases from V and 5 bases from J, leaving 11 bases between. The CDR3 has 15 residues. Germline V CDR1 and CDR2: MGHRA, YSYEKL. CDR3 sequence: CASSQDGGPHQPQHF. CDR3 DNA sequence: TGCGCCAGCAGCCAAGATGGAGGACCTCATCAGCCCCAGCATTTT.

Remarks on this clone: The sample has other DNA sequences that encode this CDR3 too. This chain connects TRBV11-2 to TRBJ2-7; 9 nucleotides line up with TRBD2. The J segment lost 4 bases and the V segment lost 5 bases, leaving 6 bases of the junction unmatched. The CDR3 consists of 14 residues. CDR1 SGHAT and CDR2 FQNNGV come from the germline V gene. The CDR3 loop reads CASSPSTSGYEQYF. The CDR3 DNA follows: TGTGCCAGCAGCCCTTCGACTAGCGGATACGAGCAGTACTTC.

The chain has TRBV19 and TRBJ1-5; 7 positions agree with TRBD1. Germline V CDR1 and CDR2: LNHDA, SQIVND (reference sequence). With V trimmed by 4 bases and J by 1 base, 4 bases remained unmatched. This CDR3 has 15 residues. The DNA of the CDR3 is TGTGCCAGTAGTACCTCGACAGGGAGCAATCAGCCCCAGCATTTT. Translated, it gives CASSTSTGSNQPQHF.

V gene TRBV28 combines with J gene TRBJ1-4; D uncertain. CDR3 length: 13 amino acids. Germline V CDR1 and CDR2: MDHEN, SYDVKM. The germline V and J ends were trimmed by 6 bases and 6 bases, with 11 bases remaining between them. CDR3 region: CASSPQAYEKLFF. DNA of the CDR3: TGTGCCAGCAGCCCCCAGGCCTATGAAAAACTGTTTTTT.

The chain couples TRBV5-1 to TRBJ2-3; 13 nucleotides line up with TRBD2. Unmatched junction bases numbered 7, after V lost 3 bases and J lost 0 bases. Germline lookup yields CDR1 SGHRS and CDR2 YFSETQ. The CDR3 spans 18 residues. CDR3 protein: CASSWETSGGLSTDTQYF. DNA for the CDR3: TGCGCCAGCAGCTGGGAGACTAGCGGGGGGCTAAGCACAGATACGCAGTATTTT. Together with reference TRBV5-1 and TRBJ2-3, the CDR3 gives the full variable domain: KAGVTQTPRYLIKTRGQQVTLSCSPISGHRSVSWYQQTPGQGLQFLFEYFSETQRNKGNFPGRFSGRQFSNSRSEMNVSTLELGDSALYLCASSWETSGGLSTDTQYFGPGTRLTVL.

The chain combines TRBV19 with TRBJ2-2; D gene unclear. V shed 6 bases and J shed 0 bases, with 8 bases lying between them. Germline V gene lookup returns CDR1 LNHDA and CDR2 SQIVND (reference sequence). The CDR3 is 14 amino acids. CDR3 sequence: CASSKTTNTGELFF. CDR3 DNA sequence: TGTGCCAGTAGCAAGACAACGAACACCGGGGAGCTGTTTTTT.

The chain carries TRBV9 and TRBJ2-1, with TRBD2 matching 12 bases. The ends lost 4 bases at V and 4 bases at J; junction bases unmatched: 3. This CDR3 spans 15 amino acids. The V gene's germline CDR1 is SGDLS and CDR2 YYNGEE. The CDR3, as DNA: TGTGCCAGCAGCCGGACTAGCGGGGAATACAATGAGCAGTTCTTC. Translation: CASSRTSGEYNEQFF.

The V and J genes are TRBV5-4 and TRBJ2-1; D ambiguous. There are 14 residues in the CDR3. CDR1 is SGHNT, CDR2 YYREEE, per germline (reference sequence). The V end lost 6 bases, the J end lost 0 bases, and 10 bases lay between the germline ends. Here the CDR3 reads CASTGVDSYNEQFF. CDR3 in DNA: TGTGCCAGCACTGGAGTGGACTCCTACAATGAGCAGTTCTTC. Full variable domain (missing parts from reference TRBV5-4 and TRBJ2-1): ETGVTQSPTHLIKTRGQQVTLRCSSQSGHNTVSWYQQALGQGPQFIFQYYREEENGRGNFPPRFSGLQFPNYSSELNVNALELDDSALYLCASTGVDSYNEQFFGPGTRLTVL.

V and J are TRBV2 and TRBJ1-2, with 10 bases fitting TRBD1. Germline values: CDR1 SNHLY, CDR2 FYNNEI. The CDR3 is 14 amino acids. V dropped 4 bases and J dropped 7; count of bases not matched to a gene: 6. In nucleotides, the CDR3 is TGTGCCAGCAGTGTAGCAGACAGGGGGCTTGGCTACACCTTC. Translated: CASSVADRGLGYTF.

This CDR3 reads CASSLDPARASWGEQFF. CDR3 nucleotides: TGTGCCAGCAGCTTAGATCCGGCGCGGGCCTCGTGGGGTGAGCAGTTCTTC. The gene calls are TRBV11-3 and TRBJ2-1, with TRBD2 as a possible D gene (5 bases). The CDR3 spans 17 residues. Deletions cut 0 bases from V and 9 bases from J, with 21 bases between. Germline V CDR1 and CDR2: SGHNT, YENEEA.

This chain connects TRBV28 to TRBJ2-5; possibly TRBD1 for D (6 bases). Per the germline V gene, CDR1 is MDHEN and CDR2 is SYDVKM. The CDR3 is made up of 13 amino acids. The germline V and J ends were trimmed by 8 bases and 1 base, with 11 bases remaining between them. CDR3 amino acids: CASRTAPQETQYF. The CDR3 DNA reads TGTGCCAGCCGGACAGCACCCCAAGAGACCCAGTACTTC.

The V gene is TRBV6-5, the J gene TRBJ1-2, with 7 bases aligning to TRBD1. The trim removed 0 bases at V and 6 bases at J, leaving 10 bases unmatched. The germline V gene encodes CDR1 MNHEY and CDR2 SVGAGI. The CDR3 sequence is 16 residues long. CDR3 sequence: CASSYSPNRDRNGYTF. DNA for the CDR3: TGTGCCAGCAGTTACTCTCCTAACAGGGACAGAAATGGCTACACCTTC.

The V and J genes are TRBV10-3 and TRBJ2-7, with 14 bases identical to TRBD2. V shed 2 bases, J shed 0 bases, and the junction held 9 bases outside the gene matches. CDR1 is ENHRY and CDR2 is SYGVKD in the germline V gene. The CDR3 consists of 19 residues. CDR3 sequence (DNA): TGTGCCATCAGTGAGATCGGGACTAGCGGGAGCCTTAGCTCCTACGAGCAGTACTTC. Protein: CAISEIGTSGSLSSYEQYF.

The CDR3 DNA sequence: TGTGCCAGCACCAGACAGGGTAATCAGCCCCAGCATTTT. Protein product: CASTRQGNQPQHF. The chain links TRBV6-5 to TRBJ1-5, with 7 bases that match TRBD1. V lost 7 bases and J lost 4; bases outside the gene matches: 4. Germline values: CDR1 MNHEY, CDR2 SVGAGI. The CDR3 has 13 residues.

The chain uses TRBV19 and TRBJ2-2; D remains ambiguous. CDR1 is LNHDA and CDR2 is SQIVND in the germline V gene (reference sequence). V shed 3 bases and J shed 6 bases, with 5 bases lying between them. The CDR3 runs 12 residues. CDR3 nucleotides: TGTGCCAGTAGTATTCAGGCCGGGGAGCTGTTTTTT. Its translation is CASSIQAGELFF.

J is TRBJ2-5 and V is TRBV21-1; TRBD1 was called by the table and not checked on the DNA. TRBV21-1 is listed as a pseudogene. There are 17 residues in the CDR3. CDR3 region: CASSPHPKLTGRETQYF. The CDR3 DNA follows: TGTGCCAGCAGCCCACATCCTAAGCTGACAGGGCGGGAGACCCAGTACTTC.

CDR3 sequence reads: CASSPTTGVDEQYF. In DNA form, the CDR3 reads TGTGCCAGCTCACCAACCACAGGGGTTGACGAGCAGTACTTC. V and J are TRBV18 and TRBJ2-7, with 7 nucleotides matching TRBD1. Germline lookup yields CDR1 KGHSH and CDR2 LQKENI. CDR3 length: 14 amino acids. V was clipped by 2 bases and J by 5 bases; unmatched bases: 6.

The V gene is TRBV5-5, the J gene TRBJ2-7; D is perhaps TRBD2 (5 bases). The CDR3 runs 14 residues. The V end was cut by 2 bases, the J end by 5 bases, with 14 bases between. Germline CDR1 is SGHKS and CDR2 is YYEKEE (reference sequence). DNA for the CDR3: TGTGCCAGCAGCTTTCCTGAGGGTTTCCACGAGCAGTACTTC. Protein sequence: CASSFPEGFHEQYF.

The chain joins TRBV28 to TRBJ1-2; 7 nucleotides match TRBD1. V lost 7 bases, J lost 7 bases, and 6 bases stayed unmatched. From germline, CDR1 is MDHEN and CDR2 SYDVKM. CDR3 length equals 12 residues. CDR3 protein: CASTPDRTGYTF. The CDR3 DNA sequence: TGTGCCAGCACCCCGGACAGGACTGGCTACACCTTC.

The sample holds one count of this clone. V gene TRBV27 combines with J gene TRBJ2-5; 9 bases line up with TRBD1. The J segment lost 5 bases and the V segment lost 2 bases, leaving 3 bases of the junction unmatched. The CDR3 spans 14 residues. Per the germline V gene, CDR1 is MNHEY and CDR2 is SMNVEV (reference sequence). The CDR3 protein is CASSLGTGWETQYF. The CDR3 coding sequence is TGTGCCAGCAGTTTAGGGACAGGGTGGGAGACCCAGTACTTC.

The V gene is TRBV5-1, the J gene TRBJ2-5, with a possible D match to TRBD1 (6 bases). The CDR3 is 15 residues long. V was clipped by 4 bases and J by 2 bases, with 15 bases between them. Germline V gives CDR1 SGHRS, CDR2 YFSETQ. The CDR3 sequence: CASSLPRGRQETQYF. CDR3 sequence (DNA): TGCGCCAGCAGCCTACCCAGGGGACGGCAAGAGACCCAGTACTTC.

V and J are TRBV11-2 and TRBJ1-1, with D possibly TRBD1 on 6 matching bases. Trimming left V 5 bases short and J 4 bases short, with 11 bases between. This CDR3 region has 13 residues. CDR1 is SGHAT and CDR2 is FQNNGV in the germline V gene. CDR3 sequence: CASSPGTFTEAFF. The CDR3 nucleotides are TGTGCCAGCAGCCCCGGGACATTCACTGAAGCTTTCTTT.

This clone was detected only a few times. The chain combines TRBV7-9 with TRBJ1-1; D is perhaps TRBD1 (6 bases). The length of the CDR3 is 16 residues. The V and J ends lost 5 bases and 0 bases respectively, with 16 bases between them. Germline CDR1 SEHNR, CDR2 FQNEAQ (reference sequence). The DNA for the CDR3 is TGTGCCAGCAGCCCGCCGGACAGATCCATGAACACTGAAGCTTTCTTT. This encodes CASSPPDRSMNTEAFF.